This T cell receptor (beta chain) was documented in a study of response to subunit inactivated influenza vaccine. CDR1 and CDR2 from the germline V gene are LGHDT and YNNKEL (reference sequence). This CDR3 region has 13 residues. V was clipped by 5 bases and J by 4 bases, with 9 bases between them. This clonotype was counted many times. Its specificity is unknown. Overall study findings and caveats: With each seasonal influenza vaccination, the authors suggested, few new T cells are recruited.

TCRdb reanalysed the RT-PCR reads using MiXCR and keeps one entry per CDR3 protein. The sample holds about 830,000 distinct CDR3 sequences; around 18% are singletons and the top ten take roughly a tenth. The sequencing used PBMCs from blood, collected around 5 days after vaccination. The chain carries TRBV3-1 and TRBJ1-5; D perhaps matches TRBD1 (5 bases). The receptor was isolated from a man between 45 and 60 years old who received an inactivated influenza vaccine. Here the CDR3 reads CASSSGGNQPQHF. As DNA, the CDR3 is TGTGCCAGCAGCTCGGGGGGGAATCAGCCCCAGCATTTT. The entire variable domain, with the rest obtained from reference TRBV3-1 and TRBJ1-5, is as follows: DTAVSQTPKYLVTQMGNDKSIKCEQNLGHDTMYWYKQDSKKFLKIMFSYNNKELIINETVPNRFSPKSPDKAHLNLHINSLELGDSAVYFCASSSGGNQPQHFGDGTRLSIL.